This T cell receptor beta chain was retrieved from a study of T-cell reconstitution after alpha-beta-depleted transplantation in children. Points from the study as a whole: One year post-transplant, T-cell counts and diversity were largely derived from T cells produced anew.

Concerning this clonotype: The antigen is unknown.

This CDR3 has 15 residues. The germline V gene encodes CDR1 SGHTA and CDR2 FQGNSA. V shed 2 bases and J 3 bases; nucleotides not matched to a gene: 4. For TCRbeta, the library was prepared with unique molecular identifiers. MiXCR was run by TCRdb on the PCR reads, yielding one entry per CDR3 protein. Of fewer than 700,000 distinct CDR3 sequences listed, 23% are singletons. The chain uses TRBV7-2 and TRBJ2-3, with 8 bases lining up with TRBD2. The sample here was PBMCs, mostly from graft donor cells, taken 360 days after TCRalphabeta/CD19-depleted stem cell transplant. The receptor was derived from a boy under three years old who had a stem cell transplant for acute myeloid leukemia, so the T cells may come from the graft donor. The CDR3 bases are TGTGCCAGCAGCTTACCCGGGGGGGAGACAGATACGCAGTATTTT. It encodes CASSLPGGETDTQYF.